Given below is one T cell receptor (beta chain) in context. Its antigen is not identified. These data are taken from a study of blood T cells in healthy people across ages. Study results and caveats: Getting older went along with TCR beta diversity per million T cells dropping roughly linearly. It was held that the diversity estimates obtained from one million T cells were underestimates.

Then a second PCR, running about 6 to 12 cycles, was carried out with a sample-barcoded 5' primer and a J-beta primer mix. Each CDR3 protein is one row after TCRdb ran MiXCR on the 5' RACE reads. Of approximately 850,000 distinct CDR3 sequences listed, 58% are singletons. The sample comprised blood. This TCR was sampled from a man aged 30 to 39 in good health.

CDR3 region: CASSFGQGAVGGEQYF. The CDR3 coding sequence is TGTGCCAGCAGCTTCGGACAGGGGGCGGTCGGTGGCGAGCAGTACTTC. The chain is built from TRBV7-2 and TRBJ2-7; 11 positions agree with TRBD1. Germline CDR1 and CDR2: SGHTA and FQGNSA. V was clipped by 3 bases and J by 6 bases; unmatched bases: 10. This CDR3 region has 16 residues.